The sequence of this T cell receptor (beta chain) was determined in a study of blood T cell repertoires in COVID-19. The wider study: Spain, Italy and the United States supplied samples that represented acute and convalescent COVID-19. Nucleic acid was either cDNA or gDNA, and it came from T cells, B-cell-depleted T cells, or PBMCs.

In this sample, this clone turned up a few times. Per the authors' pipeline: It was from reference gene primer amplification that nucleated cell counts were estimated. Clones were read by immunoSEQ multiplex PCR, and TCRdb kept only the in-frame ones, dropping some. V and J calls and clone size are given by that table; D and trimming were obtained from the DNA. Of about 59,000 clones in the sample, approximately 80% were seen once. This TCR was sampled from a man older than 75 with acute or convalescent COVID-19. Material: peripheral blood.

CDR3 region: CASSRADVGQPQHF. In nucleotides, the CDR3 is TGTGCCAGCTCACGGGCAGATGTTGGTCAGCCCCAGCATTTT. This chain joins TRBV18 and TRBJ1-5; D unresolved. This CDR3 comprises 14 residues. V lost 4 bases and J lost 6, with 13 bases in between. Germline V gives CDR1 KGHSH, CDR2 LQKENI.